This is a list of T cell receptor beta chains from one sample in a study of shared clonotypes between healthy human individuals. Libraries were prepared by immunoSEQ multiplex PCR; TCRdb keeps only in-frame clonotypes and omits some of them. The table includes about 1 million clones, 65% to 75% detected once. The sequenced sample was memory CD4+ T cells sorted from blood. These receptors were collected from a young man in good health. CDR3s include the opening cysteine and the closing phenylalanine or tryptophan. The order of the fields is clone size, J gene, D gene, V gene, CDR3 DNA, CDR3 protein. D genes are given only for firm matches. Size tells how often a clone was seen (once, few, many) or the class of an expanded clone, and some rows leave it out.

.	TRBJ2-7	TRBD2	TRBV2	TGTGCCAGCAGCCAGGGGCTAGCGGGAGTCTACGAGCAGTACTTC	CASSQGLAGVYEQYF
.	TRBJ2-5	.	TRBV25-1	TGTGCCAGCAGTGACTCCGGGACGGCACAAGAGACCCAGTACTTC	CASSDSGTAQETQYF
few	TRBJ1-2	.	TRBV4-3	TGCGCCAGCAGCCAGTGGACCGAAAATCACTATGGCTACACCTTC	CASSQWTENHYGYTF
.	TRBJ2-2	TRBD2	TRBV2	TGTGCCAGCACTCCGGGACTAGCGGGGACCGGGGAGCTGTTTTTT	CASTPGLAGTGELFF
.	TRBJ2-3	TRBD1	TRBV4-1	TGCGCCAGCAGCCAAGGGACAGGGGGCTGGATGTGGGCAGATACGCAGTATTTT	CASSQGTGGWMWADTQYF
.	TRBJ1-1	.	TRBV2	TGTGCCAGCAGTGTAGGGAGCACTGAAGCTTTCTTT	CASSVGSTEAFF
few	TRBJ2-5	TRBD2	TRBV7-9	TGTGCCAGCAGCTGGGGGACTAGCGGGAGAGCTTCCCAAGAGACCCAGTACTTC	CASSWGTSGRASQETQYF
.	TRBJ2-7	.	TRBV5-1	TGCGCCAGCAGCTCACAGGGCCGGGACTACGAGCAGTACTTC	CASSSQGRDYEQYF
.	TRBJ1-2	.	TRBV28	TGTGCCAGCAGTTTACGGGCATATGGCTACACCTTC	CASSLRAYGYTF
.	TRBJ1-2	.	TRBV27	TGTGCCAGCAGTTTATTTGCGGGGCTACGAGGGGGAAACTATGGCTACACCTTC	CASSLFAGLRGGNYGYTF
.	TRBJ2-6	.	TRBV6-1	TGTGCCAGCAGTGAAGCCCGGGGGCACGGGGCCAACGTCCTGACTTTC	CASSEARGHGANVLTF
.	TRBJ2-3	TRBD2	TRBV25-1	TGTGCCAGCAGTCTAGCGGGAGGGCGGGCAGATACGCAGTATTTT	CASSLAGGRADTQYF
.	TRBJ2-2	.	TRBV5-1	TGCGCCAGCAGCTTGGGAGGGGTCAACACCGGGGAGCTGTTTTTT	CASSLGGVNTGELFF